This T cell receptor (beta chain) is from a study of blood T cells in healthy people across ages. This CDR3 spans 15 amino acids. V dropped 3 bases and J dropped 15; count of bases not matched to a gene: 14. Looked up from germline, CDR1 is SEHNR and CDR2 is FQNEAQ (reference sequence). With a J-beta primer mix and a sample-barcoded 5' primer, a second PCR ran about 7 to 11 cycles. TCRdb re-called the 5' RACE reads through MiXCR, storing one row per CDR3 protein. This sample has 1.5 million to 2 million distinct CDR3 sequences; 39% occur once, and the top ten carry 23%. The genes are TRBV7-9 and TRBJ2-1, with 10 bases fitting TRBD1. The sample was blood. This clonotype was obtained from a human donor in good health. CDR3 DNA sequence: TGTGCCAGCAGCTTCTCGAAGACAGGGGGCGAAGAGTGGTTCTTC. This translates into CASSFSKTGGEEWFF.